This T cell receptor (beta chain) was captured by sequencing in a study of blood T cell repertoires in COVID-19. On the study more broadly: Nucleic acid was either cDNA or gDNA, and it came from T cells, B-cell-depleted T cells, or PBMCs.

Authors' methods: Nucleated cell number was recorded as an estimate derived from reference gene primer amplification. Only in-frame clones appear in the TCRdb table, and some are missing; sequencing was by immunoSEQ multiplex PCR. V, J and clone size derive from that table, while D and trimming were established from the DNA sequence. Of 200,000 to 250,000 clones in the sample, 70% to 85% are singletons; the top ten hold 9.7%. The CDR3 runs 14 residues. Germline V gene lookup returns CDR1 ENHRY and CDR2 SYGVKD. V was clipped by 10 bases and J by 4 bases; unmatched bases: 9. The sample taken for sequencing was peripheral blood. The genes are TRBV10-3 and TRBJ1-5, with 8 bases identical to TRBD1. The source is a man in his forties or fifties with active or convalescent COVID-19. The CDR3 spells CATSPQGANQPQHF. For the CDR3, the DNA is TGTGCCACCTCCCCCCAGGGGGCTAATCAGCCCCAGCATTTT.